Detailed here is one TCR beta chain. This clonotype showed up just a few times. Its target antigen remains unknown. No clone much larger than this one lies a single base away; base qualities are absent. Libraries were prepared through 5' RACE. Sequencing instrument: Illumina HiSeq 2500. A second PCR of roughly 7 to 11 cycles was performed with a sample-barcoded 5' primer and a J-beta primer mix. Each TCR beta cDNA molecule received a unique molecular identifier from a template-switch 5' adaptor carrying 12 random nucleotides. Each sample yielded at least 2.5 million CDR3-containing paired-end reads. First-strand cDNA was synthesized from all RNA with the Mint cDNA synthesis kit, primed by a TRBC-specific oligonucleotide. All cDNA was treated with uracil-DNA glycosylase and then went through a first 18-cycle PCR with the universal primers M1SS and BC2_uni_R. The original methods were these. For normalization, 1 million high-quality reads, each with a distinct molecular identifier, were randomly selected from each sample. Reads with shared molecular identifiers were discarded instead of being binned into consensus sequences. MiTCR, with a Q25 quality threshold and the strictest error-elimination algorithm, was used for CDR3 identification, clonotype clustering and error correction. A nonparametric unseen species model with Euler transformation was used to estimate lower-bound total TCR beta diversity. The public reads were reprocessed in TCRdb via fastp at Q25 and MiXCR, keeping in-frame beta chains. Here each entry gathers all rows of one CDR3 protein and keeps the most common genes and DNA. The V and J calls, along with clone size, are taken from TCRdb and not from the paper's own processing. For this sample there are roughly 800,000 distinct CDR3 sequences; 58% appear just once. About 20% of the sample rests with the top ten.

The data belong to a study of blood T cells in healthy people across ages (dated by TCRdb to 2014 to 2015). About the study as a whole: In model experiments, roughly one uniquely barcoded TCR beta cDNA molecule per two T cells was captured by template switching. To avoid experimental bias, donors of different ages were spread randomly across the sequencing lanes. Using deep sequencing normalized with unique cDNA molecular identifiers, the study measured how TCR beta repertoire diversity changes with age. Two additional independent replicas of 1 million unique cDNA reads from the same blood draw were analyzed for two donors (one aged 18 to 30 and one aged 80 or older). The donors were split into four age groups: young (average about 16 years), middle-aged (roughly 40), aged (over 55) and long-lived (under 85).

What the authors observed across the whole study: Because the CMV infection status of the donors was unknown, age-related changes in expanded clonotypes may potentially have been confounded. The long-lived group showed more naive CD4+ T cells, fewer expanded clones and increased TCR diversity than the aged group, suggesting age selection. As age increased, observed TCR beta diversity per million T cells dropped in a roughly linear way, and a significant reduction was already evident by age 40. There was a strong correlation between observed TCR beta diversity and the percentage of naive T cells measured by flow cytometry. Because profiling used bulk unsorted PBMCs, naive and antigen-experienced compartments could not be compared conclusively. Total diversity estimates from one million sequenced T cells were considered lower bounds and underestimates.

The donors were roughly 39 Caucasian individuals from Russia, aged 6 to 90 years, who were systemically healthy. About 9.1 milliliters of peripheral blood were collected from each donor into EDTA-treated Vacutainer tubes. Ficoll-Paque density-gradient centrifugation was used to isolate PBMCs, with at least 6 million obtained per sample. Trizol reagent was used to extract total RNA from PBMCs, with at least 6 micrograms per sample. Naive CD45RAhigh/CD27high T cell percentages were measured by flow cytometry on a PBMC aliquot from every donor. V and J are trimmed by 0 bases and 11 bases, and the gene matches miss 8 bases of the junction. The CDR3, cysteine through phenylalanine, is 15 amino acids long. The retained sequence is limited to the CDR3, 45 bases, with the frame set at the first base. The germline V gene (reference sequence) gives CDR1 as LGHDT and CDR2 as YNNKEL.

Sample: blood. This receptor chain uses TRBV3-1 and TRBJ2-1, with 9 bases aligning to TRBD2. The source of this sequence is a man in his thirties or forties in good health. DNA sequence: TGTGCCAGCAGCCAAGATCTTGTGGCTAGCGGGAAGCAGTTCTTC. The translation is CASSQDLVASGKQFF.